This is a list of T cell receptor beta chains from one sample in a study of blood T cell repertoires in COVID-19. Here immunoSEQ multiplex PCR was the method, and the copy in TCRdb shows in-frame clones only, minus some. Seen here are hundreds of thousands of clones, 85% observed once, and the top ten hold 0.98%. Material for sequencing was peripheral blood. The receptor set was obtained from a man aged 35-49 years with acute or convalescent COVID-19. Each CDR3 is given with its conserved first and last residue. Each record gives: D gene, J gene, clone size, CDR3 length, V gene, CDR3 DNA, CDR3 protein. D genes are given only for firm matches. Clone size is not always given. Where it is, it says once, few, many or a class for expanded clones.

D gene: .
J gene: TRBJ2-3
clone size: once
CDR3 length: 16
V gene: TRBV23-1
CDR3 DNA: TGCGCCAGCAGTCAATCGTCGGGGATCGGGACAGATACGCAGTATTTT
CDR3 protein: CASSQSSGIGTDTQYF

D gene: TRBD1
J gene: TRBJ1-2
clone size: .
CDR3 length: 16
V gene: TRBV6-5
CDR3 DNA: TGTGCCAGCAGTTCCCGGGACAGGGGGGATAACTATGGCTACACCTTC
CDR3 protein: CASSSRDRGDNYGYTF

D gene: .
J gene: TRBJ1-2
clone size: .
CDR3 length: 15
V gene: TRBV30
CDR3 DNA: TGTGCCTGGTCTGACGGGCGGGTACCTAACTATGGCTACACCTTC
CDR3 protein: CAWSDGRVPNYGYTF

D gene: TRBD2
J gene: TRBJ2-5
clone size: .
CDR3 length: 15
V gene: TRBV19
CDR3 DNA: TGTGCCAGTAGTATCGGGAGGGGGGGGCAAGAGACCCAGTACTTC
CDR3 protein: CASSIGRGGQETQYF

D gene: TRBD2
J gene: TRBJ2-7
clone size: .
CDR3 length: 15
V gene: TRBV7-9
CDR3 DNA: TGTGCCAGCAGCTCATTAGCGGGGGCGCCCCCCGAGCAGTACTTC
CDR3 protein: CASSSLAGAPPEQYF

D gene: TRBD2
J gene: TRBJ2-5
clone size: few
CDR3 length: 15
V gene: TRBV7-2
CDR3 DNA: TGTGCCAGCAGCGTCCCTAGCGGGGTCCAAGAGACCCAGTACTTC
CDR3 protein: CASSVPSGVQETQYF

D gene: TRBD1
J gene: TRBJ1-2
clone size: .
CDR3 length: 13
V gene: TRBV6-2/TRBV6-3
CDR3 DNA: TGTGCCAGCAGCGGACAGGAGTCTTATGGCTACACCTTC
CDR3 protein: CASSGQESYGYTF

D gene: TRBD2
J gene: TRBJ2-1
clone size: .
CDR3 length: 14
V gene: TRBV5-1
CDR3 DNA: TGCGCCAGCAACCCTAGCGGGGGGGTTAATGAGCAGTTCTTC
CDR3 protein: CASNPSGGVNEQFF

D gene: .
J gene: TRBJ2-1
clone size: .
CDR3 length: 15
V gene: TRBV2
CDR3 DNA: TGTGCCAGCAGAAAGGGGGTAGTCTCCTACAATGAGCAGTTCTTC
CDR3 protein: CASRKGVVSYNEQFF

D gene: TRBD1
J gene: TRBJ2-1
clone size: few
CDR3 length: 15
V gene: TRBV5-4
CDR3 DNA: TGTGCCAGTGAGCCCTACGGGACAGTGCTAAATGAGCAGTTCTTC
CDR3 protein: CASEPYGTVLNEQFF

D gene: .
J gene: TRBJ1-4
clone size: .
CDR3 length: 14
V gene: TRBV5-1
CDR3 DNA: TGCGCCAGCAGCTCGCAGGTGTCTGGGGAAAAACTGTTTTTT
CDR3 protein: CASSSQVSGEKLFF

D gene: .
J gene: TRBJ2-7
clone size: .
CDR3 length: 15
V gene: TRBV7-9
CDR3 DNA: TGTGCCAGCAGCTTTTCCCCGGACAAATCCTACGAGCAGTACTTC
CDR3 protein: CASSFSPDKSYEQYF

D gene: TRBD1
J gene: TRBJ2-2
clone size: .
CDR3 length: 17
V gene: TRBV5-1
CDR3 DNA: TGCGCCAGCAGCGAGGGACAGGGAGGTTGGAGGGCCGGGGAGCTGTTTTTT
CDR3 protein: CASSEGQGGWRAGELFF

D gene: .
J gene: TRBJ1-2
clone size: .
CDR3 length: 11
V gene: TRBV5-6
CDR3 DNA: TGTGCCAGCAGCTTCGCAGGGTCTAACACCTTC
CDR3 protein: CASSFAGSNTF

D gene: .
J gene: TRBJ1-1
clone size: once
CDR3 length: 15
V gene: TRBV5-1
CDR3 DNA: TGCGCCAGCAGATTCGGACGGGGGGTTGAGACTGAAGCTTTCTTT
CDR3 protein: CASRFGRGVETEAFF

D gene: TRBD1
J gene: TRBJ1-1
clone size: .
CDR3 length: 15
V gene: TRBV18
CDR3 DNA: TGTGCCAGCTCACCAAGACAGGGGGTGAACACTGAAGCTTTCTTT
CDR3 protein: CASSPRQGVNTEAFF

D gene: TRBD2
J gene: TRBJ2-1
clone size: .
CDR3 length: 15
V gene: TRBV11-1
CDR3 DNA: TGTGCCAGCAGCTTTCGGGGGGGCTCCTACAATGAGCAGTTCTTC
CDR3 protein: CASSFRGGSYNEQFF

D gene: TRBD2
J gene: TRBJ2-3
clone size: .
CDR3 length: 13
V gene: TRBV11-2
CDR3 DNA: TGTGCCTATAGGGCGGGGGAGACAGATACGCAGTATTTT
CDR3 protein: CAYRAGETDTQYF

D gene: .
J gene: TRBJ1-3
clone size: .
CDR3 length: 15
V gene: TRBV19
CDR3 DNA: TGTGCCAGTAGTTCTCCGTATCTCTCTGGAAACACCATATATTTT
CDR3 protein: CASSSPYLSGNTIYF

D gene: .
J gene: TRBJ2-1
clone size: once
CDR3 length: 17
V gene: TRBV5-8
CDR3 DNA: TGTGCCAGCAGCTTGGCGCTGGGGGCAATCTCCTACAATGAGCAGTTCTTC
CDR3 protein: CASSLALGAISYNEQFF

D gene: .
J gene: TRBJ2-7
clone size: .
CDR3 length: 14
V gene: TRBV11-2
CDR3 DNA: TGTGCCAGCAGCTTAAGGTTGACTGCCTACGAGCAGTACTTC
CDR3 protein: CASSLRLTAYEQYF

D gene: .
J gene: TRBJ1-2
clone size: .
CDR3 length: 14
V gene: TRBV5-1
CDR3 DNA: TGCGCCAGCAGCTCGGCCGGGGGGGGCAATAGCTACACCTTC
CDR3 protein: CASSSAGGGNSYTF

D gene: TRBD1
J gene: TRBJ2-7
clone size: .
CDR3 length: 14
V gene: TRBV5-1
CDR3 DNA: TGCGCCAGCAGCTTCGAGGGACAGGGCTACGAGCAGTACTTC
CDR3 protein: CASSFEGQGYEQYF

D gene: TRBD2
J gene: TRBJ2-3
clone size: .
CDR3 length: 16
V gene: TRBV5-6
CDR3 DNA: TGTGCCAGCAGCTTTGCGAGCGGGGAGTCTGAGGATACGCAGTATTTT
CDR3 protein: CASSFASGESEDTQYF

D gene: .
J gene: TRBJ2-2
clone size: .
CDR3 length: 14
V gene: TRBV5-4
CDR3 DNA: TGTGCCAGCAGCTCGCGGGCCTTCACCGGGGAGCTGTTTTTT
CDR3 protein: CASSSRAFTGELFF

D gene: .
J gene: TRBJ2-1
clone size: .
CDR3 length: 15
V gene: TRBV27
CDR3 DNA: TGTGCCAGCAGTTTAAGGGGGGGGCCATACAATGAGCAGTTCTTC
CDR3 protein: CASSLRGGPYNEQFF

D gene: .
J gene: TRBJ1-1
clone size: .
CDR3 length: 13
V gene: TRBV9
CDR3 DNA: TGTGCCAGCAGTGAGGGAATCAAAACTGAAGCTTTCTTT
CDR3 protein: CASSEGIKTEAFF

D gene: .
J gene: TRBJ1-1
clone size: .
CDR3 length: 13
V gene: TRBV5-8
CDR3 DNA: TGTGCCAGCAGCTTGGTTAAAACAGGCAAGGCTTTCTTT
CDR3 protein: CASSLVKTGKAFF

D gene: .
J gene: TRBJ2-3
clone size: .
CDR3 length: 16
V gene: TRBV7-3
CDR3 DNA: TGTGCCAGCAGCTTAGGGGGCGGCCCGGGCACAGATACGCAGTATTTT
CDR3 protein: CASSLGGGPGTDTQYF

D gene: TRBD1
J gene: TRBJ1-5
clone size: .
CDR3 length: 14
V gene: TRBV9
CDR3 DNA: TGTGCCAGCAGCCCAACGACAGGGTCCGGGCCCCAGCATTTT
CDR3 protein: CASSPTTGSGPQHF

D gene: .
J gene: TRBJ1-2
clone size: .
CDR3 length: 15
V gene: TRBV9
CDR3 DNA: TGTGCCAGCAGCCCCAGAGGCAGTGAGAACTATGGCTACACCTTC
CDR3 protein: CASSPRGSENYGYTF

D gene: .
J gene: TRBJ2-5
clone size: .
CDR3 length: 15
V gene: TRBV2
CDR3 DNA: TGTGCCAGCAGACTCTCCCGGACTGAACAAGAGACCCAGTACTTC
CDR3 protein: CASRLSRTEQETQYF

D gene: .
J gene: TRBJ1-1
clone size: .
CDR3 length: 12
V gene: TRBV7-9
CDR3 DNA: TGTGCCAGCAGCTCAGGGTACACTGAAGCTTTCTTT
CDR3 protein: CASSSGYTEAFF

D gene: .
J gene: TRBJ2-5
clone size: once
CDR3 length: 13
V gene: TRBV19
CDR3 DNA: TGTGCCAGTAGTATAACAGCCCGGGAGACCCAGTACTTC
CDR3 protein: CASSITARETQYF

D gene: .
J gene: TRBJ1-2
clone size: few
CDR3 length: 16
V gene: TRBV10-3
CDR3 DNA: TGTGCCGCGGGTCCAGGACAGAAGGTTTTAGGCTATGGCTACACCTTC
CDR3 protein: CAAGPGQKVLGYGYTF

D gene: .
J gene: TRBJ2-1
clone size: once
CDR3 length: 15
V gene: TRBV9
CDR3 DNA: TGTGCTAGCAGCGGGAGACAGGGGGAAGGCAATGAGCAGTTCTTC
CDR3 protein: CASSGRQGEGNEQFF

D gene: TRBD1
J gene: TRBJ1-1
clone size: .
CDR3 length: 13
V gene: TRBV12-3/TRBV12-4
CDR3 DNA: TGTGCCAGCAGTTACAGGGGGGACACTGAAGCTTTCTTT
CDR3 protein: CASSYRGDTEAFF

D gene: .
J gene: TRBJ1-1
clone size: .
CDR3 length: 13
V gene: TRBV28
CDR3 DNA: TGTGCCAGCAGTTTATCAGGGAACACTGAAGCTTTCTTT
CDR3 protein: CASSLSGNTEAFF

D gene: TRBD1
J gene: TRBJ1-5
clone size: .
CDR3 length: 15
V gene: TRBV6-5
CDR3 DNA: TGTGCCAGCAAAATCGGGACAGGGATGTATCAGCCCCAGCATTTT
CDR3 protein: CASKIGTGMYQPQHF

D gene: .
J gene: TRBJ1-1
clone size: .
CDR3 length: 15
V gene: TRBV23-1
CDR3 DNA: TGCGCCAGCAGTCAATCTCTGAGGGATAACACTGAAGCTTTCTTT
CDR3 protein: CASSQSLRDNTEAFF

D gene: .
J gene: TRBJ2-1
clone size: .
CDR3 length: 13
V gene: TRBV6-6
CDR3 DNA: TGTGCCAGCAGTTACTCTCAGGGGAATGAGCAGTTCTTC
CDR3 protein: CASSYSQGNEQFF

D gene: TRBD1
J gene: TRBJ2-2
clone size: .
CDR3 length: 16
V gene: TRBV7-8
CDR3 DNA: TGTGCCAGCAGCCCCCGGGACAGTACGCCCACCGGGGAGCTGTTTTTT
CDR3 protein: CASSPRDSTPTGELFF

D gene: .
J gene: TRBJ1-1
clone size: .
CDR3 length: 14
V gene: TRBV2
CDR3 DNA: TGTGCCAGCCGTGACGTGACACTGAACACTGAAGCTTTCTTT
CDR3 protein: CASRDVTLNTEAFF

D gene: TRBD1
J gene: TRBJ2-1
clone size: once
CDR3 length: 15
V gene: TRBV5-4
CDR3 DNA: TGTGCCAGCAGATGGGACAGTGCCTCCTACAATGAGCAGTTCTTC
CDR3 protein: CASRWDSASYNEQFF

D gene: .
J gene: TRBJ2-1
clone size: .
CDR3 length: 12
V gene: TRBV3-1/TRBV3-2
CDR3 DNA: TGTGCCAGCAGCCAAGGGCGGGGTGAGCAGTTCTTC
CDR3 protein: CASSQGRGEQFF

D gene: .
J gene: TRBJ1-5
clone size: .
CDR3 length: 13
V gene: TRBV4-3
CDR3 DNA: TGCGCCAGCAGCGTTGATAGAGATCAGCCCCAGCATTTT
CDR3 protein: CASSVDRDQPQHF

D gene: TRBD1
J gene: TRBJ2-7
clone size: .
CDR3 length: 19
V gene: TRBV7-8
CDR3 DNA: TGTGCCAGCAGTACCACGGTGGGCTTACAGGGGGCGGAAGCCTACGAGCAGTACTTC
CDR3 protein: CASSTTVGLQGAEAYEQYF

D gene: .
J gene: TRBJ1-5
clone size: few
CDR3 length: 13
V gene: TRBV6-5
CDR3 DNA: TGTGCCACCCAGACAGTTAGCAATCAGCCCCAGCATTTT
CDR3 protein: CATQTVSNQPQHF

D gene: TRBD1
J gene: TRBJ2-5
clone size: .
CDR3 length: 14
V gene: TRBV19
CDR3 DNA: TGTGCCAGTAGTACAACAGGGGTACAAGAGACCCAGTACTTC
CDR3 protein: CASSTTGVQETQYF

D gene: .
J gene: TRBJ1-4
clone size: .
CDR3 length: 14
V gene: TRBV6-5
CDR3 DNA: TGTGCCAGCAGAGACCCAGGGGTTAATGAAAAACTGTTTTTT
CDR3 protein: CASRDPGVNEKLFF

D gene: .
J gene: TRBJ1-1
clone size: .
CDR3 length: 13
V gene: TRBV30
CDR3 DNA: TGTGCCTGGATTTTAGCGGGGAACACTGAAGCTTTCTTT
CDR3 protein: CAWILAGNTEAFF

D gene: TRBD1
J gene: TRBJ2-7
clone size: .
CDR3 length: 16
V gene: TRBV19
CDR3 DNA: TGTGCCAGTAGTACGCCGGGACAGGGAGGAATCAACGAGCAGTACTTC
CDR3 protein: CASSTPGQGGINEQYF